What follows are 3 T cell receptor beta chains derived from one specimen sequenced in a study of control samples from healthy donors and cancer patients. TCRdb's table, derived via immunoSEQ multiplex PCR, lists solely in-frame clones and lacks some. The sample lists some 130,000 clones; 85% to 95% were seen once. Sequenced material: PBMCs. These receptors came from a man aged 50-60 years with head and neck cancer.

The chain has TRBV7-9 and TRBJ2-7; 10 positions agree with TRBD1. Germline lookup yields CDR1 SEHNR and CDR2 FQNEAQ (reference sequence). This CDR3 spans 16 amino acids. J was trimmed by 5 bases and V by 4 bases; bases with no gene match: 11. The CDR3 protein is CASSSRAGTGENEQYF. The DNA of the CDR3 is TGTGCCAGCAGCTCTCGTGCCGGGACAGGGGAAAACGAGCAGTACTTC.

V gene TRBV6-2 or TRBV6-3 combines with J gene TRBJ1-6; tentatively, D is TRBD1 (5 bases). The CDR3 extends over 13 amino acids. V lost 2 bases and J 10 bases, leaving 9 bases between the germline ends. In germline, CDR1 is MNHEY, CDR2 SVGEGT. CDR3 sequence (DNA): TGTGCCAGCAGTTACAGGGACCGCTCACCCCTCCACTTT. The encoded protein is CASSYRDRSPLHF.

CDR3 sequence: CASSSGDSPYEQYF. CDR3 nucleotide sequence: TGTGCCAGCAGTTCGGGGGACAGTCCCTACGAGCAGTACTTC. This chain links TRBV6-5 with TRBJ2-7; D is possibly TRBD1 (7 bases). CDR3 size: 14 residues. Germline V gene data show CDR1 as MNHEY and CDR2 as SVGAGI. The V and J ends lost 4 bases and 2 bases respectively, with 12 bases between them.